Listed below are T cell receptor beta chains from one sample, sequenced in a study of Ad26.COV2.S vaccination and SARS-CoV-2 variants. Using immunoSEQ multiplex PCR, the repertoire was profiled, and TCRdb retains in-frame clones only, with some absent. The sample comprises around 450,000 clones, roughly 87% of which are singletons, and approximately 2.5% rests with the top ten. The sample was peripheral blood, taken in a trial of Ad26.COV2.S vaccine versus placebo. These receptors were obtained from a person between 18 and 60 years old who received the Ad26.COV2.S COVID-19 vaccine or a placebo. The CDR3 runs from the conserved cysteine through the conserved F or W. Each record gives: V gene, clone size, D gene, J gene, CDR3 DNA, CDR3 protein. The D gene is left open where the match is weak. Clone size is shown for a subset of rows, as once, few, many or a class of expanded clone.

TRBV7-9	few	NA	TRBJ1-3	TGTGCCAGCAGCACTGGGACATCTGGAAACACCATATATTTT	CASSTGTSGNTIYF
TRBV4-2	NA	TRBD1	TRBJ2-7	TGTGCCAGCAGCCAGGGACAGGGGAGCTCCTACGAGCAGTACTTC	CASSQGQGSSYEQYF
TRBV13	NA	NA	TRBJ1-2	TGTGCCAGCAGCCGGGACTCCTTCTATGGCTACACCTTC	CASSRDSFYGYTF
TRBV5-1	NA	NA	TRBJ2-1	TGCGCCAGCAGCTTGGGGGATGTCTCCTACAATGAGCAGTTCTTC	CASSLGDVSYNEQFF
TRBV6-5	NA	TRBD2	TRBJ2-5	TGTGCAGCAAGCCTAGCGGGGGGCTGGGAGACCCAGTACTTC	CAASLAGGWETQYF
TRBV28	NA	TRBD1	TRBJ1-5	TGTGCCAGCACCTACCGGGAGGGACAGAGGCTATTCTATAGCAATCAGCCCCAGCATTTT	CASTYREGQRLFYSNQPQHF
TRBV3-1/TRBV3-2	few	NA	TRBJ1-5	TGTGCCAGCAGCCAAGCAGGCAATCAGCCCCAGCATTTT	CASSQAGNQPQHF
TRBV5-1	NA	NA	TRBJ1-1	TGCGCCAGCAGCCAGGAGGGTCAAGGAAGCTTCTTT	CASSQEGQGSFF
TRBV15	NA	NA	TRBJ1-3	TGTGCCACCAGCAGCGGCCTCGAGGGGACTGGAAACACCATATATTTT	CATSSGLEGTGNTIYF
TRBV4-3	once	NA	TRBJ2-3	TGCGCCAGCAGCCAAGATGGGACTCCAGATACGCAGTATTTT	CASSQDGTPDTQYF
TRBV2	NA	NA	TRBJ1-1	TGTGCCAGCAGTGGACAGGTCAACACTGAAGCTTTCTTT	CASSGQVNTEAFF
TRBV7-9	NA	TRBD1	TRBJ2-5	TGTGCCAGCAGCGGGGACAGAGAGACCCAGTACTTC	CASSGDRETQYF
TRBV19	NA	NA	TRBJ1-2	TGTGCCAGTAGTATCAGACCCTCGGGCTATGGCTACACCTTC	CASSIRPSGYGYTF
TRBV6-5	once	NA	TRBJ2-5	TGTGCCAGCAGTTACACCGGGGACGCATTCCAAGAGACCCAGTACTTC	CASSYTGDAFQETQYF
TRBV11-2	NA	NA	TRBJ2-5	TGTGCCAGCAGTTCCGTCGCGGAGACCCAGTACTTC	CASSSVAETQYF
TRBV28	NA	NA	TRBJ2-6	TGTGCCAGCAGACCGACAGGCGAATTCTCTGGGGCCAACGTCCTGACTTTC	CASRPTGEFSGANVLTF
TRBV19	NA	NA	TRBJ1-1	TGTGCCAGTAGATCAGGAGCTAACATGAACACTGAAGCTTTCTTT	CASRSGANMNTEAFF
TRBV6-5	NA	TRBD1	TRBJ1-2	TGTGCCAGCTCCCCAGGGGGCATGACCTATGGCTACACCTTC	CASSPGGMTYGYTF
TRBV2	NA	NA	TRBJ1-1	TGTGCCAGCAGTACAGCGAACACTGAAGCTTTCTTT	CASSTANTEAFF
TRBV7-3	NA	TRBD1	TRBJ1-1	TGTGCCAGCAGCTTAACAGGGGGCCCAGCTTTCTTT	CASSLTGGPAFF
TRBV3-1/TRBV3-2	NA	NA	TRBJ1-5	TGTGCCAGCAGCCAAGTCCTTGATCAGCCCCAGCATTTT	CASSQVLDQPQHF
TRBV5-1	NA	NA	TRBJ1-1	TGCGCCAGCAGCCCGAAAAATCAATGGGGTGAAGCTTTCTTT	CASSPKNQWGEAFF
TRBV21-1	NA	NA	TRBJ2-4	TGTGCCAGCGATAGTATTCTAGCGGGAAACATTCAGTACTTC	CASDSILAGNIQYF
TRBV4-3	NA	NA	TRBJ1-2	TGCGCCAGCAGCCAAGGAGGGGCACCGCTCAATTATGGCTACACCTTC	CASSQGGAPLNYGYTF
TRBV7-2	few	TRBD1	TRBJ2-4	TGTGCCAGCAGCTTAGCCCGGACGGGACAGGTGGCAAGAATAGCCAAAAACATTCAGTACTTC	CASSLARTGQVARIAKNIQYF
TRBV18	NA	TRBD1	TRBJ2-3	TGTGCCAGCTCACCGTCGGGACAGGGGAACACAGATACGCAGTATTTT	CASSPSGQGNTDTQYF
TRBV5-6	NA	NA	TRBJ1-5	TGTGCCAGCAGCTCCTGGGGGACCTGGGGGCAGCCCCAGCATTTT	CASSSWGTWGQPQHF
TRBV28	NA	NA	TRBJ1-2	TGTGCCAGCAGTTCCGAGGGGCGCGAAGGCTACACCTTC	CASSSEGREGYTF
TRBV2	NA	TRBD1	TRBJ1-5	TGTGCCAGCAGTCAGGACAGGGATGGACAGCCCCAGCATTTT	CASSQDRDGQPQHF